These 24 T cell receptor beta chains came from one sample sequenced in a study of blood T cell repertoires in COVID-19. Generated by immunoSEQ multiplex PCR, the TCRdb table keeps only in-frame clones and is missing some. The profile covers 87,000 or so clones, with around 83% appearing a single time and roughly 2.2% taken by the ten largest. Sequenced material: peripheral blood. The receptors originated from an older woman with acute or convalescent COVID-19.

The chain is built from TRBV5-1 and TRBJ2-5; TRBD2 agrees at 13 bases. CDR1 and CDR2 from the germline V gene are SGHRS and YFSETQ. Trimming removed 2 bases from V and 4 bases from J; junction bases left unmatched: 2. The CDR3 runs to 15 residues. The CDR3 bases are TGCGCCAGCAGCTTACTAGCGGGGGGGCCAGAGACCCAGTACTTC. This codes for CASSLLAGGPETQYF.

V usage is TRBV15 and J usage is TRBJ2-4; the match to TRBD2 covers 8 bases. After removal of 1 base from V and 0 bases from J, the junction contained 2 bases not matched to a gene. Germline values: CDR1 LNHNV, CDR2 YYDKDF (reference sequence). The CDR3 consists of 16 residues. The CDR3: CATSRAGGLAKNIQYF. DNA for the CDR3: TGTGCCACCAGCAGAGCGGGGGGGCTAGCCAAAAACATTCAGTACTTC.

V is TRBV28 and J is TRBJ2-7, with 7 bases lining up with TRBD1. There are 14 residues in the CDR3. Germline values: CDR1 MDHEN, CDR2 SYDVKM. Germline trimming cut 5 bases from V and 1 base from J; bases unmatched to any gene: 5. The CDR3 reads CASSPQGQSYEQYF. The DNA of the CDR3 is TGTGCCAGCAGTCCTCAGGGACAGTCCTACGAGCAGTACTTC.

The chain links TRBV4-1 to TRBJ2-3, with 9 bases identical to TRBD2. The CDR3 totals 16 residues. J was trimmed by 6 bases and V by 4 bases; bases with no gene match: 11. The germline CDR1 and CDR2 sequences are MGHRA and YSYEKL. CDR3 nucleotides: TGCGCCAGCAGCCTCTTTAGCGGGGGATCGGGGGATACGCAGTATTTT. This encodes CASSLFSGGSGDTQYF.

The chain links TRBV30 to TRBJ1-2, with 8 bases matching TRBD1. V trimming: 2 bases; J trimming: 2 bases; junction bases outside the gene matches: 4. This CDR3 is 14 amino acids long. Germline V lookup: CDR1 GTSNPN, CDR2 SVGIG (reference sequence). This chain's CDR3 is CAWSRTGYNYGYTF. The CDR3 DNA follows: TGTGCCTGGAGTAGGACAGGGTACAACTATGGCTACACCTTC.

The J gene is TRBJ1-2, the V gene TRBV5-1; D is unresolved. Germline V lookup: CDR1 SGHRS, CDR2 YFSETQ. This CDR3 is 14 amino acids long. V dropped 0 bases and J dropped 0 bases, with 6 bases sitting between them. The CDR3 reads CASSLAEANYGYTF. For the CDR3, the DNA is TGCGCCAGCAGCTTGGCAGAAGCTAACTATGGCTACACCTTC.

The CDR3 reads CASSTTGDNTEAFF. The CDR3 DNA reads TGTGCCAGCAGCACCACAGGGGATAACACTGAAGCTTTCTTT. The chain combines TRBV5-5 with TRBJ1-1; TRBD1 matches 7 bases. The CDR3 is 14 residues long. Trimming removed 4 bases from V and 2 bases from J; junction bases left unmatched: 5. Germline-derived CDR1 and CDR2 are SGHKS and YYEKEE (reference sequence).

This clone was seen a few times. The chain employs TRBV10-3 and TRBJ1-5, with no clear D. Looked up from germline, CDR1 is ENHRY and CDR2 is SYGVKD. The germline V and J ends were trimmed by 2 bases and 0 bases, with 2 bases remaining between them. The CDR3 totals 13 residues. CDR3 region: CAISERSNQPQHF. The CDR3 nucleotides read TGTGCCATCAGTGAGCGTAGCAATCAGCCCCAGCATTTT.

This chain links TRBV4-1 with TRBJ1-6; D is undetermined. Trimming removed 0 bases at V and 7 bases at J, with 7 bases between. Per germline, CDR1 MGHRA and CDR2 YSYEKL. The CDR3 spans 14 residues. CDR3: CASSQDIGNSPLHF. CDR3 coding DNA: TGCGCCAGCAGCCAAGATATCGGGAATTCACCCCTCCACTTT.

The chain uses TRBV2 and TRBJ1-5; 9 positions match TRBD1. The V gene's germline CDR1 is SNHLY and CDR2 FYNNEI. The CDR3 is made up of 13 amino acids. Trimming removed 8 bases from V and 5 bases from J; junction bases left unmatched: 4. As DNA, the CDR3 is TGTGCCAGCGGGAGGACAGGGGATCAGCCCCAGCATTTT. Translation: CASGRTGDQPQHF.

The chain is built from TRBV25-1 and TRBJ2-1, with 8 bases lining up with TRBD1. The CDR3 runs to 15 residues. J lost 3 bases, V lost 1 base, and 2 bases had no gene match. Germline CDR1 and CDR2: MGHDK and SYGVNS. CDR3 sequence (DNA): TGTGCCAGCAGTGAATCAGGGGGCAGCTACAATGAGCAGTTCTTC. Protein sequence: CASSESGGSYNEQFF.

The chain recombines TRBV18 with TRBJ2-5, with 8 bases identical to TRBD1. In germline, CDR1 is KGHSH, CDR2 LQKENI. The V and J ends lost 4 bases and 5 bases, in that order; junction bases with no gene match: 12. The CDR3 consists of 16 residues. This chain's CDR3 is CASSLPGGEVQETQYF. Written as DNA, the CDR3 is TGTGCCAGCTCACTCCCAGGGGGCGAGGTGCAGGAGACCCAGTACTTC.

The chain has TRBV9 and TRBJ2-2; D might be TRBD1 (5 bases). Trimming stripped 2 bases from V and 6 bases from J, with 20 bases between. Germline V gene sequence: CDR1 SGDLS, CDR2 YYNGEE. The CDR3 extends over 17 amino acids. CDR3 residues: CASSVRTRSQSPGELFF. The CDR3 coding sequence is TGTGCCAGCAGCGTTAGGACACGATCCCAATCTCCCGGGGAGCTGTTTTTT.

The rearrangement uses TRBV10-2 and TRBJ1-3; 9 bases are a match to TRBD1. The CDR3 is made up of 15 amino acids. The germline V gene encodes CDR1 WSHSY and CDR2 SAAADI. V lost 7 bases to trimming and J lost 0 bases; unmatched junction nucleotides: 4. DNA for the CDR3: TGCGCCAGCACCCCGGGACAGGGCTCTGGAAACACCATATATTTT. Protein sequence: CASTPGQGSGNTIYF.

The chain uses TRBV7-8 and TRBJ2-3, with a tentative D call TRBD1 (6 bases). Germline V gene sequence: CDR1 SGHVS, CDR2 FQNEAQ. V lost 10 bases and J 5 bases, leaving 19 bases between the germline ends. The CDR3 is 14 residues long. CDR3 sequence reads: CATKIRDNRDTQYF. Here the CDR3 DNA reads TGTGCCACCAAGATCCGGGACAACAGAGATACGCAGTATTTT.

The genes are TRBV18 and TRBJ1-1; D call uncertain. The length of the CDR3 is 12 residues. The ends were cut back, 1 base at V and 4 bases at J, with 4 bases in the middle. The V gene's germline CDR1 is KGHSH and CDR2 LQKENI. This chain's CDR3 is CASSPRVTEAFF. CDR3 bases: TGTGCCAGCTCACCACGAGTCACTGAAGCTTTCTTT. The variable domain in full, completed from reference TRBV18 and TRBJ1-1, reads NAGVMQNPRHLVRRRGQEARLRCSPMKGHSHVYWYRQLPEEGLKFMVYLQKENIIDESGMPKERFSAEFPKEGPSILRIQQVVRGDSAAYFCASSPRVTEAFFGQGTRLTVV.

The CDR3 coding sequence is TGTGCCAGCAGTGAAACAGATCCCTTAGGTTCACCCCTCCACTTT. This codes for CASSETDPLGSPLHF. The chain combines TRBV2 with TRBJ1-6; D ambiguous. Germline CDR1 and CDR2: SNHLY and FYNNEI. The CDR3 consists of 15 residues. V lost 2 bases and J 9 bases, leaving 14 bases between the germline ends.

The chain employs TRBV11-3 and TRBJ1-5; D not resolved. The germline V gene encodes CDR1 SGHNT and CDR2 YENEEA. Trimming pared 0 bases from V and 4 bases from J, leaving 4 bases between. The CDR3 has 13 amino acids. CDR3 amino acids: CASSLDYNQPQHF. For the CDR3, the DNA is TGTGCCAGCAGCTTAGATTATAATCAGCCCCAGCATTTT. Using reference TRBV11-3 and TRBJ1-5 for the parts outside the CDR3, the full variable domain is EAGVVQSPRYKIIEKKQPVAFWCNPISGHNTLYWYLQNLGQGPELLIRYENEEAVDDSQLPKDRFSAERLKGVDSTLKIQPAELGDSAVYLCASSLDYNQPQHFGDGTRLSIL.

The chain carries TRBV5-6 and TRBJ2-3, with 10 bases identical to TRBD1. The junction had 12 bases not matched to a gene; V was cut back by 4 bases and J by 1 base. The CDR3 extends over 18 amino acids. Germline V gene sequence: CDR1 SGHDT, CDR2 YYEEEE. The CDR3 reads CASSPGTGVSRRTDTQYF. CDR3 in DNA: TGTGCCAGCAGCCCCGGGACAGGGGTTTCGAGGCGCACAGATACGCAGTATTTT.

This rearrangement joins TRBV6-5 to TRBJ1-6; D not certain. V lost 7 bases to trimming and J lost 6 bases, with 13 bases between them. This CDR3 is 14 amino acids long. The germline gives CDR1 MNHEY, CDR2 SVGAGI. The CDR3 here is CASKAPHGNSPLHF. CDR3 sequence (DNA): TGTGCCAGCAAAGCACCCCATGGTAATTCACCCCTCCACTTT.

The sample holds one count of this clone. V is TRBV11-2 and J is TRBJ1-2; 9 bases align to TRBD1. The V gene end was trimmed by 4 bases and the J gene end by 4 bases; junction bases not matched to a gene: 4. This CDR3 region has 14 residues. Germline V gene lookup returns CDR1 SGHAT and CDR2 FQNNGV. This chain's CDR3 is CASSSGTGSYGYTF. For the CDR3, the DNA is TGTGCCAGCAGCTCCGGGACAGGGAGCTATGGCTACACCTTC.

The chain carries TRBV5-1 and TRBJ2-7, with 7 positions matching TRBD2. The V segment lost 4 bases and the J segment 2 bases; nucleotides outside the gene matches: 9. The length of the CDR3 is 15 residues. Germline V gene data show CDR1 as SGHRS and CDR2 as YFSETQ. CDR3 in DNA: TGCGCCAGCAGCAGAATGAGTGGGACTACCTACGAGCAGTACTTC. As protein: CASSRMSGTTYEQYF.

J is TRBJ1-6 and V is TRBV5-1, with TRBD1 identical over 7 bases. From germline, CDR1 is SGHRS and CDR2 YFSETQ. The CDR3 length is 15 residues. J gave up 7 bases and V 7 bases, and 11 bases lay outside the gene matches. The CDR3 spells CASQRTGTANSPLHF. DNA for the CDR3: TGCGCCAGCCAAAGAACCGGGACAGCAAATTCACCCCTCCACTTT. Supplemented by reference TRBV5-1 and TRBJ1-6, the full variable domain reads KAGVTQTPRYLIKTRGQQVTLSCSPISGHRSVSWYQQTPGQGLQFLFEYFSETQRNKGNFPGRFSGRQFSNSRSEMNVSTLELGDSALYLCASQRTGTANSPLHFGNGTRLTVT.

The rearrangement uses TRBV9 and TRBJ2-2; TRBD1 might be the D (6 bases). The V end lost 5 bases, the J end lost 0 bases, and 11 bases lay between the germline ends. In germline, CDR1 is SGDLS, CDR2 YYNGEE. The CDR3 has 15 amino acids. The DNA for the CDR3 is TGTGCCAGCAGGATGGGGGCAGCGAACACCGGGGAGCTGTTTTTT. It is translated as CASRMGAANTGELFF.